This T cell receptor (beta chain) was captured in a study of CD8+CD57+ T cells in acquired aplastic anemia. Whole-study context: The DNA of sorted CD4+ and CD8+ cells averaged approximately 2.9 ug. Study outcomes and limitations: Patients and controls turned out to have roughly 31 CD8+ CDR3 sequences in common.

V shed 3 bases and J 7 bases; nucleotides not matched to a gene: 8. The CDR3 length is 16 residues. Per the germline V gene, CDR1 is SGDLS and CDR2 is YYNGEE. Both TCR beta VDJ combination and CDR3 sequence profiling were carried out. Genomic DNA was the template for this profiling. TCRdb passed the reads through MiXCR, listing each CDR3 protein once. The table records about 130,000 distinct CDR3 sequences, around 48% of them present only once. The table lists this clonotype with many counts. The antigen remains unidentified. This receptor was obtained from a human donor in good health, serving as a control. This chain links TRBV9 with TRBJ2-1; 12 bases are shared with TRBD2. The sample consisted of sorted CD4+, CD8+, or CD8+CD57+ T cells (not recorded which) from PBMCs. CDR3 sequence (DNA): TGTGCCAGCAGCGCCTCTAGCGGGGGGGCCGGGAATGAGCAGTTCTTC. Its translation: CASSASSGGAGNEQFF. The entire variable domain, with the rest obtained from reference TRBV9 and TRBJ2-1, is as follows: DSGVTQTPKHLITATGQRVTLRCSPRSGDLSVYWYQQSLDQGLQFLIQYYNGEERAKGNILERFSAQQFPDLHSELNLSSLELGDSALYFCASSASSGGAGNEQFFGPGTRLTVL.